Shown below are 27 T cell receptor beta chains from a single sample sequenced in a study of monozygotic twins with inflammatory bowel disease. One entry per CDR3 protein, without DNA, is what TCRdb gives after re-calling the 5' RACE reads. This repertoire comprises tens of thousands of distinct CDR3 sequences; its ten largest clones make up about 7.4%. Sequencing was carried out using blood. The origin of the receptors is a human donor with ulcerative colitis or Crohn's disease, or a healthy co-twin of an affected twin (not recorded which).

The chain uses TRBV7-8 and TRBJ2-5; there is no DNA to check the TCRdb D call of TRBD1. CDR1 is SGHVS and CDR2 is FQNEAQ in the germline V gene. There are 14 residues in the CDR3. CDR3 in amino acids: CASSNPGGQETQYF.

The chain uses TRBV6-5 and TRBJ2-1; TCRdb calls TRBD2, which cannot be checked without DNA. The CDR3 contains 18 residues. The V gene's germline CDR1 is MNHEY and CDR2 SVGAGI. The CDR3 spells CASSYRGLAGGLNNEQFF.

The chain's CDR3 is CASQTGGMNTEAFF. This chain uses TRBV19 with TRBJ1-1; TCRdb names TRBD1, which stays unverified in the absence of DNA. Germline-derived CDR1 and CDR2 are LNHDA and SQIVND (reference sequence). This CDR3 contains 14 residues. Full variable domain (outside the CDR3, taken from reference TRBV19 and TRBJ1-1): DGGITQSPKYLFRKEGQNVTLSCEQNLNHDAMYWYRQDPGQGLRLIYYSQIVNDFQKGDIAEGYSVSREKKESFPLTVTSAQKNPTAFYLCASQTGGMNTEAFFGQGTRLTVV.

This chain's CDR3 is CASSSPAQETQYF. The chain recombines TRBV27 with TRBJ2-5; TCRdb reports TRBD2, a call that lacks DNA to check it against. CDR3 length: 13 amino acids. Germline V gene data show CDR1 as MNHEY and CDR2 as SMNVEV (reference sequence).

V gene TRBV20-1 combines with J gene TRBJ2-4; TCRdb reports TRBD2, a call that lacks DNA to check it against. The CDR3 contains 16 residues. In germline, CDR1 is DFQATT, CDR2 SNEGSKA (reference sequence). CDR3 in amino acids: CSATEGIGREIGIQYF.

The chain uses TRBV20-1 and TRBJ2-1; TCRdb names TRBD2, which stays unverified in the absence of DNA. CDR3 length: 14 amino acids. Germline CDR1 DFQATT, CDR2 SNEGSKA (reference sequence). The CDR3 spells CSAGSTSGTMEQFF.

This chain's CDR3 is CASSFFPGQGQPQHF. This sequence joins TRBV7-8 and TRBJ1-5; there is no DNA to check the TCRdb D call of TRBD1. Per the germline V gene, CDR1 is SGHVS and CDR2 is FQNEAQ. CDR3 length: 15 amino acids.

This rearrangement joins TRBV11-2 to TRBJ2-7. The V gene's germline CDR1 is SGHAT and CDR2 FQNNGV. CDR3 length: 13 residues. This chain's CDR3 is CASRISASYEQYF. Full variable domain (rest looked up from reference TRBV11-2 and TRBJ2-7): EAGVAQSPRYKIIEKRQSVAFWCNPISGHATLYWYQQILGQGPKLLIQFQNNGVVDDSQLPKDRFSAERLKGVDSTLKIQPAKLEDSAVYLCASRISASYEQYFGPGTRLTVT.

The rearrangement uses TRBV7-8 and TRBJ2-2; as DNA is missing, the TRBD1 call by TCRdb cannot be tested. CDR3 size: 17 residues. The germline V gene encodes CDR1 SGHVS and CDR2 FQNEAQ. CDR3 residues: CASSLVSWTGNTGELFF.

The chain links TRBV12-3 or TRBV12-4 to TRBJ2-1; TCRdb's assignment of TRBD1 cannot be checked, as there is no DNA. The CDR3 is made up of 15 amino acids. The CDR3: CASSLGGGAHNEQFF.

The genes are TRBV5-1 and TRBJ2-7. The V gene's germline CDR1 is SGHRS and CDR2 YFSETQ. The CDR3 length is 13 residues. The CDR3: CASSFDRTYEQYF.

This chain connects TRBV25-1 to TRBJ2-1. Germline CDR1 MGHDK, CDR2 SYGVNS. The CDR3 covers 12 residues. CDR3 region: CAGSLGYNEQFF.

The rearrangement links TRBV7-9 to TRBJ1-5; without DNA, the TCRdb call of TRBD1 cannot be checked. CDR1 SEHNR and CDR2 FQNEAQ come from the germline V gene (reference sequence). This CDR3 comprises 15 residues. This CDR3 is CASSLALAGDQPQHF.

The rearrangement links TRBV2 to TRBJ2-3; with no DNA, the TCRdb D assignment of TRBD1 cannot be verified. Looked up from germline, CDR1 is SNHLY and CDR2 is FYNNEI. The CDR3 has 12 residues. The CDR3 sequence: CASRRQSDTQYF.

This chain uses TRBV3-1 with TRBJ2-1. Germline lookup yields CDR1 LGHDT and CDR2 YNNKEL (reference sequence). The CDR3 length is 12 residues. This chain's CDR3 is CASSPTVNEQFF.

This chain connects TRBV20-1 to TRBJ2-1; the TCRdb call, TRBD1, lacks DNA for checking. Germline V CDR1 and CDR2: DFQATT, SNEGSKA (reference sequence). This CDR3 contains 14 residues. The CDR3 spells CSARTDRELGEQFF.

The rearrangement uses TRBV5-5 and TRBJ1-1; TCRdb's D call, TRBD1, is unchecked because there is no DNA. CDR3 length: 18 amino acids. CDR1 is SGHKS and CDR2 is YYEKEE in the germline V gene (reference sequence). CDR3 sequence reads: CASSLIGDRQESRRGAFF.

This chain joins TRBV11-3 and TRBJ1-1; checking the TCRdb D call of TRBD1 is not possible without DNA. Looked up from germline, CDR1 is SGHNT and CDR2 is YENEEA. The CDR3 covers 13 residues. The CDR3 reads CASSSTGRAEAFF.

V gene TRBV12-3 or TRBV12-4 combines with J gene TRBJ1-6; the TRBD1 assignment by TCRdb is unverifiable without DNA. This CDR3 spans 15 amino acids. The CDR3 sequence is CASSYRGGRNSPLHF.

The rearrangement joins TRBV4-2 to TRBJ1-4; TCRdb names TRBD1, which stays unverified in the absence of DNA. The germline CDR1 and CDR2 sequences are LGHNA and YNFKEQ. The CDR3 runs to 15 residues. CDR3 sequence reads: CASTLIGQGYEKLFF.

The rearrangement joins TRBV5-6 to TRBJ2-2; the TRBD1 assignment by TCRdb is unverifiable without DNA. Germline V gene lookup returns CDR1 SGHDT and CDR2 YYEEEE. The CDR3 is 16 amino acids. The CDR3 reads CASSLTDRANTGELFF.

The chain employs TRBV20-1 and TRBJ2-3; without DNA, the TCRdb call of TRBD1 cannot be checked. There are 13 residues in the CDR3. The V gene's germline CDR1 is DFQATT and CDR2 SNEGSKA (reference sequence). Here the CDR3 reads CSARSGGRDTQYF.

The chain uses TRBV2 and TRBJ2-7; no DNA is available, so the TRBD1 call from TCRdb remains unchecked. Germline V lookup: CDR1 SNHLY, CDR2 FYNNEI. CDR3 length: 15 residues. CDR3 protein: CASSELWTASYEQYF.

This chain joins TRBV9 and TRBJ2-2; TCRdb's D call, TRBD2, is unchecked because there is no DNA. Germline assignment: CDR1 SGDLS and CDR2 YYNGEE. The CDR3 sequence is 18 residues long. This CDR3 is CASSRPPSSGGITGELFF.

CDR3 amino acids: CSARERILNTEAFF. The rearrangement links TRBV20-1 to TRBJ1-1. This CDR3 has 14 amino acids. Germline values: CDR1 DFQATT, CDR2 SNEGSKA (reference sequence).

The V and J genes are TRBV19 and TRBJ1-1; the D call from TCRdb, TRBD1, cannot be confirmed without DNA. Germline lookup yields CDR1 LNHDA and CDR2 SQIVND (reference sequence). This CDR3 is built from 14 residues. The CDR3 loop is CASMGELRNTEAFF.

This chain links TRBV6-5 with TRBJ2-5; TCRdb's D call, TRBD1, is unchecked because there is no DNA. CDR1 and CDR2 (germline): MNHEY, SVGAGI. This CDR3 is built from 13 residues. The CDR3 loop is CASTTGGRETQYF.